This T cell receptor beta chain was captured by sequencing in a study of blood T cell repertoires in COVID-19. On the study more broadly: Acute and convalescent COVID-19 samples came from the United States, Italy and Spain. T cells, B-cell-depleted T cells, or PBMCs supplied cDNA or gDNA.

Only one count was recorded for this clone. As processed by the authors: Amplified reference gene primers provided the basis for estimating nucleated cell counts. Some clones are missing from TCRdb's copy, which holds only in-frame ones; the method was immunoSEQ multiplex PCR. That table gives V, J and clone size, and the DNA gave D and trimming. The sample records 95,000 to 150,000 clones, 75% to 85% being singletons. This sequence originates from a woman of 80 years or more with acute or convalescent COVID-19. The sequencing input was peripheral blood.

The CDR3 protein is CASSLEGTGAYYGYTF. For the CDR3, the DNA is TGTGCCAGCAGCTTAGAGGGGACAGGGGCCTACTATGGCTACACCTTC. This chain uses TRBV7-9 with TRBJ1-2, with 10 bases that match TRBD1. CDR1 is SEHNR and CDR2 is FQNEAQ in the germline V gene (reference sequence). CDR3 length equals 16 residues. Unmatched junction bases numbered 5, after V lost 1 base and J lost 3 bases.